This T cell receptor (beta chain) was recovered during a study of T-cell memory formation after mild COVID-19. Study as a whole: There were largely donor-specific TCR clusters.

Whole-study findings and limits: Among clones contracting day 15 to 85, CD4/CD8 was balanced, whereas later expanders leaned CD4+. Pre-infection memory already had some responding clones, implying cross-reactive memory joined.

This clonotype appeared many times. Its antigen is not known. TCRdb ran MiXCR on the 5' RACE reads and lists one entry per CDR3 protein. Among roughly 620,000 distinct CDR3 sequences listed, about 20% were seen once. The length of the CDR3 is 14 residues. Looked up from germline, CDR1 is WSHSY and CDR2 is SAAADI. The ends were cut back, 4 bases at V and 4 bases at J, with 13 bases in the middle. The sample taken for sequencing was PBMCs or a T cell subset sorted from them (not recorded which). The TCR was taken from an adult woman who had mild COVID-19 (a few samples of this study predate the infection). Cell type and time point are not known. The chain uses TRBV10-2 and TRBJ2-5, with D possibly matching TRBD2 (6 bases). As DNA, the CDR3 is TGCGCCAGCAGTGTGGGAGGATGGGGAGAGACCCAGTACTTC. It yields the protein CASSVGGWGETQYF.